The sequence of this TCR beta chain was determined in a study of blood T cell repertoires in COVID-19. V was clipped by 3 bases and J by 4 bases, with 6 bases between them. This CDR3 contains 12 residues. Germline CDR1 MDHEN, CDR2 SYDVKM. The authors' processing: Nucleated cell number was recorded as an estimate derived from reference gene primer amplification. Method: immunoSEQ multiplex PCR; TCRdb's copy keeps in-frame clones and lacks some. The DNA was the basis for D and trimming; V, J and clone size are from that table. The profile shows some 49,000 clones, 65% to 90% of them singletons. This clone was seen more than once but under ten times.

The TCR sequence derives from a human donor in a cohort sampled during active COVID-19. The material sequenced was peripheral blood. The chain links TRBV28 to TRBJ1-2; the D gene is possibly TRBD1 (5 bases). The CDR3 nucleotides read TGTGCCAGCAGTTTTCAGGGCTATGGCTACACCTTC. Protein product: CASSFQGYGYTF.